This TCR beta chain emerged from a study of cytomegalovirus exposure and HLA in healthy donors. General observations from the study: Reportedly, a later analysis found an Asian-associated ancestry cluster had fewer N-insertions than the roughly 670-donor mean. Within a later analysis, the majority of CMV-associated TCR beta chains appeared HLA-restricted. Altogether, 164 TCR beta chains were recorded as cytomegalovirus-associated.

Note on this clone: Its matching antigen is unknown.

Both 60 Vbeta primers and 13 Jbeta primers went into the PCR. Clones were sequenced by immunoSEQ multiplex PCR, and TCRdb holds only the in-frame ones, with some missing. The profile shows about 300,000 clones, 86% of them singletons. The donors (healthy individuals) were bone marrow donors. The CDR3 is 12 amino acids. Germline lookup yields CDR1 MDHEN and CDR2 SYDVKM. Trimming stripped 3 bases from V and 8 bases from J, with 10 bases between. This sequence originates from a man aged 35-49 years in good health and CMV-seropositive. The source material was PBMCs. The rearrangement uses TRBV28 and TRBJ1-1; TRBD1 might be the D (5 bases). The CDR3 DNA follows: TGTGCCAGCAGTTTCGGCGGGGGAGAAGCTTTCTTT. Amino acids: CASSFGGGEAFF.